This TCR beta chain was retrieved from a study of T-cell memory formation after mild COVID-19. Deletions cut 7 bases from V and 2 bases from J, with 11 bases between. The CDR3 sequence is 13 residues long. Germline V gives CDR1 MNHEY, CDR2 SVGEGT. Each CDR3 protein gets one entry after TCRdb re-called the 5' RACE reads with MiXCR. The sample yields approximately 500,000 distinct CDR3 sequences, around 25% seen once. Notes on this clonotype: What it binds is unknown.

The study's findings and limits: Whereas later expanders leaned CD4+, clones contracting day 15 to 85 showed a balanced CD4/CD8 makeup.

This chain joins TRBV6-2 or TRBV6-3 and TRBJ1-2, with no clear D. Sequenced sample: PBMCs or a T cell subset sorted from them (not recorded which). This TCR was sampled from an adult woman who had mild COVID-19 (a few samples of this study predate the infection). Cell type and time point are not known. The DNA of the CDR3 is TGTGCCAGCAAGGGCCGCAGCAACTATGGCTACACCTTC. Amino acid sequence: CASKGRSNYGYTF.